The subject of this entry is one T cell receptor (beta chain). The sample is drawn from a study of blood T cell repertoires in COVID-19. Overall study context: There were acute and convalescent COVID-19 samples, and they came from the United States, Italy and Spain. The analysed material was cDNA or gDNA that came from T cells, B-cell-depleted T cells, or PBMCs.

Methods used by the authors: Reference gene primer amplification yielded estimated nucleated cell counts. Libraries were prepared by immunoSEQ multiplex PCR; TCRdb keeps only in-frame clonotypes and omits some of them. D and trimming come from the DNA, and the V and J calls and clone size come from that table. The sample carries 95,000 to 150,000 clones, around 86% recorded once. The CDR3 consists of 11 residues. V lost 4 bases and J lost 10, with 12 bases in between. CDR1 and CDR2 (germline): GTSNPN, SVGIG (reference sequence). The sequencing sample was made of peripheral blood. This sequence joins TRBV30 and TRBJ2-3, with D unclear. The receptor comes from a middle-aged man with acute or convalescent COVID-19. The CDR3 loop reads CAWNGREAQYF. The CDR3 nucleotides read TGTGCCTGGAATGGGCGTGAAGCGCAGTATTTT.